The entry below describes one T cell receptor (beta chain). Looked up from germline, CDR1 is KGHSH and CDR2 is LQKENI. V was trimmed by 3 bases and J by 2 bases, leaving 10 bases between them. This CDR3 spans 14 amino acids. Baseline, cycle 4 day 1, and cycle 7 day 1 were the blood sampling points. Repertoires were generated with immunoSEQ multiplex PCR, while TCRdb's copy carries only in-frame clones and drops some. The profile shows 55,000 to 65,000 clones, roughly 89% of them singletons. This entry belongs to a study of OX40 agonist ivuxolimab in advanced cancers. Across the whole study: From roughly 20 to 90 years was the age range, with a mean of approximately 58 years, and nearly 85% were male. One hepatocellular carcinoma and two cutaneous melanoma patients partially responded.

The V gene is TRBV18, the J gene TRBJ2-5; TRBD1 is a possible D gene (5 bases). The source is an adult with an advanced solid tumor such as melanoma, head and neck, liver or kidney cancer. The sequences come from CD4+ or CD8+ T cells sorted from blood, collected in a trial of the OX40 agonist ivuxolimab. The CDR3 DNA reads TGTGCCAGCTCACCGCCGGCAGGGCAAGAGACCCAGTACTTC. This codes for CASSPPAGQETQYF.